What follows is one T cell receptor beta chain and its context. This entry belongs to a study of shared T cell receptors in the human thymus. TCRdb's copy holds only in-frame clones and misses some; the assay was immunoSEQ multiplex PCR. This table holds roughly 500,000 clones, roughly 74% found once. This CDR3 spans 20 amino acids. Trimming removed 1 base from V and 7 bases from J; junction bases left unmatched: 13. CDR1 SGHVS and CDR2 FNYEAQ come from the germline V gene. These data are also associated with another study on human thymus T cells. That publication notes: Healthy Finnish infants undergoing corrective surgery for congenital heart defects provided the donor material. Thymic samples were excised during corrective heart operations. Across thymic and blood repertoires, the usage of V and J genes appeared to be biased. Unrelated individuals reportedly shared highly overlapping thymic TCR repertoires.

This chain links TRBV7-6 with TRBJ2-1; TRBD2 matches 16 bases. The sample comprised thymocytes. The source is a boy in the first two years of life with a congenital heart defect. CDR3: CASSLDPAGTSGRARNEQFF. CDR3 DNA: TGTGCCAGCAGCTTAGACCCAGCCGGGACTAGCGGGAGGGCCAGGAATGAGCAGTTCTTC.